Here is one T cell receptor (beta chain) with its context. What it binds is unknown. This record belongs to a study of T cell responses to AZD1222 COVID-19 vaccine. Looking at the study overall: Second doses at about 4 or about 12 weeks were pooled.

Here immunoSEQ multiplex PCR was the method, and the copy in TCRdb shows in-frame clones only, minus some. The sample holds over 120,000 clones, more than 85% seen once. The V gene lost 2 bases and the J gene lost 5 bases, with 4 bases spanning the gap. The germline V gene encodes CDR1 DFQATT and CDR2 SNEGSKA (reference sequence). The CDR3 has 11 residues. Overall study findings and caveats: Researchers took repertoire samples only after the peak T cell response had come. There were mostly white British donors and more females than males, and clonal diversity was possibly underestimated.

J is TRBJ2-1 and V is TRBV20-1; unclear D gene. This specimen consisted of peripheral blood, obtained on day 0 of AZD1222 vaccination. The receptor's source is an adult in good health. The DNA for the CDR3 is TGCAGTGCTAGAATAGACAATGAGCAGTTCTTC. This translates into CSARIDNEQFF.